Shown below are 10 T cell receptor beta chains from a single sample sequenced in a study of regulatory T cells in long-lasting Graves disease. As to time point: persistent/refractory GD, antithyroid drugs over 5 years with positive TRAb. TCR sequences were obtained from RNA taken from PBMCs. Building the TCR beta libraries relied on iRepertoire HTBI primers, and CDR3 regions underwent Arm-PCR. TCRdb recomputed calls from the multiplex PCR reads with MiXCR, one row per CDR3 protein. The sample lists fewer than 450,000 distinct CDR3 sequences, roughly 20% seen once, with less than 25% in the top ten. The input for sequencing was peripheral blood mononuclear cells (PBMCs), taken when the disease was refractory, from a patient treated with antithyroid drugs. The receptors stem from a female donor with Graves disease.

The count of this clonotype is one. The chain carries TRBV7-9 and TRBJ2-4; 15 nucleotides match TRBD2. The CDR3 extends over 20 amino acids. J gave up 1 base and V 2 bases, and 9 bases lay outside the gene matches. Per germline, CDR1 SEHNR and CDR2 FQNEAQ (reference sequence). The CDR3 sequence: CASSLPRTSGGGWAKNIQYF. DNA for the CDR3: TGTGCCAGCAGCTTACCTCGGACTAGCGGGGGGGGTTGGGCCAAAAACATTCAGTACTTC.

This clonotype was observed many times. The genes are TRBV20-1 and TRBJ2-7, with D uncertain. Trimming pared 1 base from V and 2 bases from J, leaving 9 bases between. CDR1 and CDR2 from the germline V gene are DFQATT and SNEGSKA (reference sequence). This CDR3 has 13 residues. The CDR3 loop is CSARGGSPYEQYF. In DNA, the CDR3 is TGCAGTGCTAGAGGAGGCAGCCCCTACGAGCAGTACTTC.

This clonotype was detected ten times or more. At one of its ends the junction is not consistent with the germline gene, which may arise from a read error. The V gene is TRBV19, the J gene TRBJ2-7; D might be TRBD1 (6 bases). Germline CDR1 reads LNHDA; CDR2 reads SQIVND (reference sequence). CDR3 length: 13 residues. CDR3 loop: CASSIGQSYEQYF. As DNA, the CDR3 is TGTGCCAGCAGTATCGGACAGAGTTACGAGCAGTACTTC.

This clonotype was counted many times. V usage is TRBV19 and J usage is TRBJ1-1; possible D gene TRBD1, 5 bases. The V end lost 7 bases, the J end lost 4 bases, and 16 bases lay between the germline ends. Germline loops: CDR1 LNHDA, CDR2 SQIVND (reference sequence). The CDR3 extends over 14 amino acids. CDR3 loop: CASISRGEGTEAFF. The CDR3, as DNA: TGTGCCAGTATCTCGCGGGGGGAAGGCACTGAAGCTTTCTTT.

This chain links TRBV29-1 with TRBJ2-5; D might be TRBD1 or TRBD2, each matching 6 bases. Germline V lookup: CDR1 SQVTM, CDR2 ANQGSEA. The CDR3 has 16 residues. Trimming left V 3 bases short and J 5 bases short, with 22 bases between. The CDR3: CSVDGGRGVIRETQYF. The CDR3 DNA sequence: TGCAGCGTTGATGGGGGGCGGGGAGTGATAAGGGAGACCCAGTACTTC.

This clonotype has ten or more counts. The chain uses TRBV7-9 and TRBJ2-7, with D tentatively TRBD2 (6 bases). Trimming took off 7 bases at V and 2 bases at J, with 15 bases between the two ends. CDR1 is SEHNR, CDR2 FQNEAQ, per germline (reference sequence). The CDR3 loop spans 14 amino acids. DNA for the CDR3: TGTGCCAGCACCACTCCGGGAGCAACCTACGAGCAGTACTTC. Protein product: CASTTPGATYEQYF.

As concerns this clonotype: Since a far larger clone is one base different, this is likely a read error. CDR3 DNA sequence: TGTGCCAGCAGTGAAGCAGGTCCACTATCGGAGGAGACCCAGTACTTC. Translated, it gives CASSEAGPLSEETQYF. The chain combines TRBV27 with TRBJ2-5; D remains ambiguous. CDR1 is MNHEY and CDR2 is SMNVEV in the germline V gene (reference sequence). The CDR3 extends over 16 amino acids. Trimming removed 5 bases at V and 5 bases at J, with 21 bases between.

This clonotype was picked up one time. A much larger clone is a single base away; this may be a read error. J is TRBJ1-3 and V is TRBV6-1, with D perhaps TRBD1 (5 bases). The CDR3 loop spans 17 amino acids. CDR1 MNHNS and CDR2 SASEGT come from the germline V gene. V was clipped by 2 bases and J by 2 bases, with 16 bases between them. The CDR3 is CASSEMGTGLTGNTIYF. In DNA, the CDR3 is TGTGCCAGCAGTGAAATGGGGACGGGACTCACTGGAAACACCATATATTTT.

The V gene is TRBV20-1, the J gene TRBJ1-6; D not resolved. The CDR3 is 17 residues long. V lost 0 bases, J lost 3 bases, and 15 bases lay in between. Per germline, CDR1 DFQATT and CDR2 SNEGSKA (reference sequence). The CDR3 sequence is CSARDSAVDHYNSPLHF. In nucleotides, the CDR3 is TGCAGTGCTAGAGATTCTGCAGTAGATCACTATAATTCACCCCTCCACTTT.

The rearrangement joins TRBV7-3 to TRBJ1-1, with D possibly being TRBD1 (5 bases). The germline V gene has CDR1 SGHTA and CDR2 FQGTGA. This CDR3 has 14 residues. Trimming pared 1 base from V and 4 bases from J, leaving 10 bases between. The CDR3 here is CASSLMGGPTEAFF. CDR3 DNA: TGTGCCAGCAGCTTAATGGGGGGACCCACTGAAGCTTTCTTT.